These 11 T cell receptor beta chains originate from one sample sequenced in a study of T cell responses to AZD1222 COVID-19 vaccine. The repertoire was sequenced with immunoSEQ multiplex PCR; TCRdb's copy has only in-frame clones and lacks some. The sample yields under 150,000 clones, roughly 92% seen once. Sequenced material: peripheral blood, taken 28 days after the second AZD1222 dose. These receptors originate from an adult who received the AZD1222 COVID-19 vaccine.

V is TRBV6-5 and J is TRBJ1-4; 7 bases line up with TRBD1. Germline CDR1 is MNHEY and CDR2 is SVGAGI. Trimming cost V 1 base and J 8 bases; bases outside gene matches: 4. This CDR3 has 14 residues. CDR3 sequence: CASSYFRTGEKLFF. For the CDR3, the DNA is TGTGCCAGCAGTTACTTCCGGACAGGCGAAAAACTGTTTTTT.

The CDR3 sequence is CASSTRAEKNTEAFF. DNA for the CDR3: TGTGCCAGCAGTACTCGAGCGGAAAAGAACACTGAAGCTTTCTTT. This chain joins TRBV6-2 or TRBV6-3 and TRBJ1-1; D unresolved. The CDR3 runs to 15 residues. Germline values: CDR1 MNHEY, CDR2 SVGEGT. V dropped 5 bases and J dropped 1 base, with 14 bases sitting between them.

V is TRBV5-1 and J is TRBJ1-1, with a weak D call TRBD1 (5 bases). This CDR3 contains 14 residues. V was cut by 3 bases and J by 1 base, with 10 bases left in between. Germline values: CDR1 SGHRS, CDR2 YFSETQ. The CDR3 bases are TGCGCCAGCAGCTCGCAGGGCAGGAACACTGAAGCTTTCTTT. Translated: CASSSQGRNTEAFF.

The chain is built from TRBV7-2 and TRBJ2-3; perhaps TRBD2 as D (5 bases). Germline CDR1 is SGHTA and CDR2 is FQGNSA. The CDR3 has 16 residues. Trimming cost V 1 base and J 0 bases, with 11 bases left between them. The CDR3 region is CASSLGWRASTDTQYF. DNA for the CDR3: TGTGCCAGCAGCTTAGGATGGCGGGCGAGCACAGATACGCAGTATTTT.

As to this clone: Within the sample, other DNA sequences also encode this same CDR3. The chain recombines TRBV27 with TRBJ1-5; D gene ambiguous. Germline lookup yields CDR1 MNHEY and CDR2 SMNVEV (reference sequence). V dropped 2 bases and J dropped 1 base, with 3 bases sitting between them. The CDR3 length is 13 residues. The CDR3 sequence is CASSLDSNQPQHF. DNA of the CDR3: TGTGCCAGCAGTTTAGACAGCAATCAGCCCCAGCATTTT.

The chain couples TRBV13 to TRBJ2-7; D gene ambiguous. This CDR3 is built from 15 residues. Germline lookup yields CDR1 PRHDT and CDR2 FYEKMQ (reference sequence). V was cut by 2 bases and J by 0 bases, with 11 bases left in between. DNA of the CDR3: TGTGCCAGCAGCTTAAATCTCGGAAACTCCTACGAGCAGTACTTC. Its protein is CASSLNLGNSYEQYF.

The chain couples TRBV7-8 to TRBJ2-2; 12 positions match TRBD2. The V gene end was trimmed by 5 bases and the J gene end by 6 bases; junction bases not matched to a gene: 10. CDR3 length: 17 residues. Germline loops: CDR1 SGHVS, CDR2 FQNEAQ. As DNA, the CDR3 is TGTGCCAGCAGCGCGACCCGACTAGCGGGAGCCCCCGGGGAGCTGTTTTTT. As protein: CASSATRLAGAPGELFF.

This sequence joins TRBV5-1 and TRBJ1-6, with 8 bases identical to TRBD1. Germline V gene lookup returns CDR1 SGHRS and CDR2 YFSETQ. The CDR3 contains 15 residues. The ends lost 5 bases at V and 10 bases at J; junction bases unmatched: 11. CDR3 protein: CASRPGGTGKSPLHF. In nucleotides, the CDR3 is TGCGCCAGCAGACCCGGCGGGACAGGTAAATCACCCCTCCACTTT. Full variable domain (missing parts from reference TRBV5-1 and TRBJ1-6): KAGVTQTPRYLIKTRGQQVTLSCSPISGHRSVSWYQQTPGQGLQFLFEYFSETQRNKGNFPGRFSGRQFSNSRSEMNVSTLELGDSALYLCASRPGGTGKSPLHFGNGTRLTVT.

V is TRBV24-1 and J is TRBJ2-3; D possibly corresponds to TRBD1 (5 bases). This CDR3 region has 15 residues. Trimming took off 3 bases at V and 0 bases at J, with 9 bases between the two ends. The germline V gene encodes CDR1 KGHDR and CDR2 SFDVKD. Here the CDR3 reads CATSDPDMSTDTQYF. CDR3 sequence (DNA): TGTGCCACCAGTGATCCGGACATGAGCACAGATACGCAGTATTTT.

The chain couples TRBV6-4 to TRBJ1-1; 9 nucleotides match TRBD1. The ends lost 6 bases at V and 3 bases at J; junction bases unmatched: 5. Germline V gives CDR1 MRHNA, CDR2 SNTAGT. CDR3 length: 14 residues. Here the CDR3 reads CASRTQGADTEAFF. CDR3 coding DNA: TGTGCCAGCAGGACACAGGGGGCAGACACTGAAGCTTTCTTT.

The chain employs TRBV9 and TRBJ1-5; possible D gene TRBD1, 5 bases. CDR1 and CDR2 from the germline V gene are SGDLS and YYNGEE. V lost 1 base to trimming and J lost 5 bases, with 10 bases between them. The CDR3 has 14 residues. The CDR3 loop is CASSVQGGDQPQHF. The CDR3 DNA follows: TGTGCCAGCAGCGTACAGGGTGGCGATCAGCCCCAGCATTTT.